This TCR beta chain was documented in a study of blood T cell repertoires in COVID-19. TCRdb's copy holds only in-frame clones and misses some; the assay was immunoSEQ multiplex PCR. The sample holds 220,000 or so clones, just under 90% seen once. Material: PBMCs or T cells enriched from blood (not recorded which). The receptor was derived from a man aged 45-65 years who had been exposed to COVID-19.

CDR3 sequence reads: CASSLEGQGPNYGYTF. The DNA of the CDR3 is TGCGCCAGCAGCTTGGAGGGACAGGGTCCTAACTATGGCTACACCTTC. This chain links TRBV5-1 with TRBJ1-2; 9 bases agree with TRBD1. V gave up 0 bases and J gave up 0 bases; unmatched junction bases: 3. Germline CDR1 SGHRS, CDR2 YFSETQ. The CDR3 consists of 16 residues.